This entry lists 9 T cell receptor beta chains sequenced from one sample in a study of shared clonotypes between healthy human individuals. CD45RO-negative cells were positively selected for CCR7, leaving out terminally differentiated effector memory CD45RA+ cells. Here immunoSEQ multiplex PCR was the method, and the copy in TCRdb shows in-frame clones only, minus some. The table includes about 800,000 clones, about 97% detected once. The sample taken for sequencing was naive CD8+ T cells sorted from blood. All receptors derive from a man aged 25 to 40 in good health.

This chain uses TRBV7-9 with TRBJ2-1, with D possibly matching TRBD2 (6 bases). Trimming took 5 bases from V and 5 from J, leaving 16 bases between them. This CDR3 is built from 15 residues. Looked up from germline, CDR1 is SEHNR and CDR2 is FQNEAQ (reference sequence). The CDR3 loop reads CASSRSGGGDNEQFF. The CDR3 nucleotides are TGTGCCAGCAGCCGAAGTGGGGGAGGAGACAATGAGCAGTTCTTC.

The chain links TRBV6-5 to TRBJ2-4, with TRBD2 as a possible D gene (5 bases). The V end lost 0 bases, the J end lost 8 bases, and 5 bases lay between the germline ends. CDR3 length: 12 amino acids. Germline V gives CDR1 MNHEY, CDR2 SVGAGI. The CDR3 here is CASSYSGDIQYF. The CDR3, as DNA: TGTGCCAGCAGTTACTCCGGGGACATTCAGTACTTC.

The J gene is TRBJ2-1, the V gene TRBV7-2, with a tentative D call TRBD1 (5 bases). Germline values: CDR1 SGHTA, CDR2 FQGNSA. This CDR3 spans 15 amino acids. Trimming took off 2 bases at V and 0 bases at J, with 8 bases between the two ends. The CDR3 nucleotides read TGTGCCAGCAGCTTAAGGGGAAACTCCTACAATGAGCAGTTCTTC. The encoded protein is CASSLRGNSYNEQFF.

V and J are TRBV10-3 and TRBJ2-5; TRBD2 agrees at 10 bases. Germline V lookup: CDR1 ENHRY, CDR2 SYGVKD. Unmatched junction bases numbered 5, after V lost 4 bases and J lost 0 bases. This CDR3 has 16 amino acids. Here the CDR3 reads CAISGPSGSHQETQYF. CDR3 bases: TGTGCCATCAGTGGTCCTAGCGGGAGCCACCAAGAGACCCAGTACTTC.

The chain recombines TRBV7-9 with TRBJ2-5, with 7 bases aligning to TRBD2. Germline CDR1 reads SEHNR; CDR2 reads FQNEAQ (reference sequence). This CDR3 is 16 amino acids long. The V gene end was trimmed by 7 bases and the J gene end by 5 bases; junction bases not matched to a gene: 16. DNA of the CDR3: TGTGCCAGCACTCCCCCCGGGCGCAGCGGGAAGGAGACCCAGTACTTC. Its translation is CASTPPGRSGKETQYF.

CDR3 nucleotides: TGTGCCAGTAGTATTGTCGGGGCAGGGGCAATCTACGAGCAGTACTTC. Translating gives CASSIVGAGAIYEQYF. This chain links TRBV19 with TRBJ2-7, with D possibly being TRBD1 (6 bases). The ends were cut back, 3 bases at V and 3 bases at J, with 18 bases in the middle. Germline V gene data show CDR1 as LNHDA and CDR2 as SQIVND (reference sequence). CDR3 length: 16 residues.

CDR3 loop: CASSGTGQGAGYNEQFF. The DNA for the CDR3 is TGTGCCAGCAGCGGTACCGGACAGGGGGCAGGATACAATGAGCAGTTCTTC. The chain employs TRBV7-9 and TRBJ2-1; the match to TRBD1 covers 11 bases. The CDR3 extends over 17 amino acids. With 5 bases clipped from V and 4 bases from J, the junction kept 10 bases outside the gene matches. CDR1 and CDR2 (germline): SEHNR, FQNEAQ (reference sequence). The full variable domain, with the rest looked up from reference TRBV7-9 and TRBJ2-1, is DTGVSQNPRHKITKRGQNVTFRCDPISEHNRLYWYRQTLGQGPEFLTYFQNEAQLEKSRLLSDRFSAERPKGSFSTLEIQRTEQGDSAMYLCASSGTGQGAGYNEQFFGPGTRLTVL.

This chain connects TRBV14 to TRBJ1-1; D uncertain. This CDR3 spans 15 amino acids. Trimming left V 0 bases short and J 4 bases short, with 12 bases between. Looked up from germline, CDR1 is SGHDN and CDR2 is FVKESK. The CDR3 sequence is CASSQDRVRATEAFF. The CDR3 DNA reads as TGTGCCAGCAGCCAAGATCGGGTCCGGGCCACTGAAGCTTTCTTT. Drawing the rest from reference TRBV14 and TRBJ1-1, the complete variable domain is EAGVTQFPSHSVIEKGQTVTLRCDPISGHDNLYWYRRVMGKEIKFLLHFVKESKQDESGMPNNRFLAERTGGTYSTLKVQPAELEDSGVYFCASSQDRVRATEAFFGQGTRLTVV.

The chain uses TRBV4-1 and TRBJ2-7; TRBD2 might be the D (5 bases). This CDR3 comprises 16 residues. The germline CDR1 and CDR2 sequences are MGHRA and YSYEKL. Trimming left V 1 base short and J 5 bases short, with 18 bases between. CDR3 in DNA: TGCGCCAGCAGCCAAGGGTCGTCGGGAAACCTACACGAGCAGTACTTC. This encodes CASSQGSSGNLHEQYF.